Listed below are T cell receptor beta chains from one sample, sequenced in a study of technical replicates of blood from a few donors. The protocol was immunoSEQ multiplex PCR, while the TCRdb copy is restricted to in-frame clones and leaves out a portion. The sample has around 80,000 clones; roughly 93% are singletons. What was sequenced was T cells isolated from PBMCs. The receptors shown here come from a human donor in good health. Both conserved end residues are part of each CDR3. D genes are given only for firm matches. For some rows the clone size is stated as once, few or many, or as a class when expanded; others skip it.

clone_size j_call d_call v_call cdr3_nt cdr3_aa
- TRBJ2-2 TRBD2 TRBV4-1 TGCGCCAGCAGCCATTCTAGGCGGACTAGCGGAAACACCGGGGAGCTGTTTTTT CASSHSRRTSGNTGELFF
- TRBJ2-3 - TRBV30 TGTGCCTGTTCCGAGGACAGCCTCTACCAGTATTTT CACSEDSLYQYF
- TRBJ2-7 TRBD2 TRBV18 TGTGCCAGCTCACCTGTTTTGGGGGGAGGGAACGAGCAGTACTTC CASSPVLGGGNEQYF
- TRBJ2-7 - TRBV19 TGTGCCAGTAGTACACTGACAAGTGTCGGCTACGAGCAGTACTTC CASSTLTSVGYEQYF
once TRBJ2-7 - TRBV15 TGTGCCACCAGCAAAACAGGGCCTAGGGAGCAGTACTTC CATSKTGPREQYF
- TRBJ2-2 TRBD1 TRBV5-6 TGTGCCAGCGGAACCTCGGACAGGCCCTCCGGGGAGCTGTTTTTT CASGTSDRPSGELFF
once TRBJ2-7 - TRBV5-8 TGTGCCAGCAGCTCCCAAGGGGCGACCTACGAGCAGTACTTC CASSSQGATYEQYF
- TRBJ2-1 - TRBV5-4 TGTGCCAGCAGCCCGAGTCGGGGATTTAACAATGAGCAGTTCTTC CASSPSRGFNNEQFF
- TRBJ1-3 - TRBV10-1 TGCGCCAGCAGTGAGTCGAGTGAAAGAAGAAACACCATATATTTT CASSESSERRNTIYF
- TRBJ2-7 TRBD2 TRBV10-2 TGCGCCAGCAGTGAGTCTCTAGCGGGAGAGGGGGAGCAGTACTTC CASSESLAGEGEQYF
- TRBJ2-7 TRBD2 TRBV7-6 TGTGCCAGCAGCTTGGCGGGAGAAAGCTCCTACGAGCAGTACTTC CASSLAGESSYEQYF
few TRBJ1-5 - TRBV15 TGTGCCACCAGCAGAGATCGAGGAGGGGCGGGCAATCAGCCCCAGCATTTT CATSRDRGGAGNQPQHF
once TRBJ1-2 - TRBV6-1 TGTGCCAGCAGTGTGGGGGGGCTAAGGGCCTATGGCTACACCTTC CASSVGGLRAYGYTF
- TRBJ2-1 TRBD1 TRBV6-5 TGTGCCAGCAGTTATTTTACAGGGGGCGGTGAGCAGTTCTTC CASSYFTGGGEQFF
- TRBJ2-3 TRBD2 TRBV19 TGTGCCAGTAAGTGGAGGTGGCCAGCGGGGGGCACAGATACGCAGTATTTT CASKWRWPAGGTDTQYF
- TRBJ1-2 - TRBV29-1 TGCAGCGTTGTCATAGGGGCCGACTATGGCTACACCTTC CSVVIGADYGYTF
- TRBJ1-1 - TRBV13 TGTGCCAGCAGCTTCACGCGGATGACTGAAGCTTTCTTT CASSFTRMTEAFF
- TRBJ1-2 - TRBV27 TGTGCCAGCAGTCCCACTCTGACACACTATGGCTACACCTTC CASSPTLTHYGYTF
- TRBJ1-2 - TRBV29-1 TGCAGCGTCATAGTCCCAGGGGACTATGGCTACACCTTC CSVIVPGDYGYTF
few TRBJ1-2 TRBD1 TRBV11-2 TGTGCCAGCAGCCCCCGGACAGGGCTAGGCTACACCTTC CASSPRTGLGYTF
- TRBJ1-3 - TRBV6-5 TGTGCCAGCAGTCCCTCGGAGAGAAGAAACACCATATATTTT CASSPSERRNTIYF
once TRBJ1-1 - TRBV5-1 TGCGCCAGCAGCCCGGAGGTGGCCTACACTGAAGCTTTCTTT CASSPEVAYTEAFF
- TRBJ1-4 - TRBV4-1 TGCGCCAGCAGCCAAGTCCTCCTCCAGGCCGCTGAACTGTTTTTT CASSQVLLQAAELFF
- TRBJ2-3 TRBD2 TRBV5-1 TGCGCCAGCAGCCGGACTAGCGGGAGAGTAGATACGCAGTATTTT CASSRTSGRVDTQYF
- TRBJ2-3 - TRBV13 TGTGCCAGCAGCTTAGTCCCTGTGAGCACAGATACGCAGTATTTT CASSLVPVSTDTQYF
- TRBJ2-1 TRBD2 TRBV6-1 TGTGCCAGCAGTGAATCCCGACTAGCGGGGGGCGGATACAATGAGCAGTTCTTC CASSESRLAGGGYNEQFF
once TRBJ1-1 TRBD1 TRBV7-9 TGTGCCAGCAGCCGGGACAGCTACACTGAAGCTTTCTTT CASSRDSYTEAFF